This T cell receptor beta chain is drawn from a study of shared clonotypes between healthy human individuals. Turning to the study itself: Each donor's CD4 naive and CD4 memory cells filled three plates apiece, CD8 naive two, and CD8 memory one.

In germline, CDR1 is LGHNA, CDR2 YNFKEQ. This CDR3 is 16 amino acids long. The trim removed 0 bases at V and 3 bases at J, leaving 5 bases unmatched. Positively selected for CCR7, the CD45RO-negative cells used as naive CD8 cells excluded terminally differentiated effector memory CD45RA+ cells. Per the authors' pipeline: Filtering was not the same, since immunoSEQ gave junction-only sequences without quality scores. The data were produced by immunoSEQ multiplex PCR, yet TCRdb's version contains in-frame clones alone and is incomplete. V and J calls plus clone size are reproduced from that table; the DNA served to infer D and trimming. In the table there are more than 500,000 clones, approximately 95% of which are singletons.

Material: naive CD8+ T cells sorted from blood. The chain has TRBV4-2 and TRBJ1-3; 7 positions match TRBD1. The clonotype comes from a woman aged 30 to 39 in good health. DNA of the CDR3: TGTGCCAGCAGCCAAGATCTTAGGGGGCTTGGAAACACCATATATTTT. It is translated as CASSQDLRGLGNTIYF.